Below, one T cell receptor (beta chain) is given with its context. The data were obtained in a study of shared clonotypes between healthy human individuals. The CDR3 length is 15 residues. Germline assignment: CDR1 LGHNT and CDR2 FRNRAP. V was pared by 0 bases and J by 14 bases, with 9 bases of the junction left unmatched. Clones were sequenced by immunoSEQ multiplex PCR, and TCRdb holds only the in-frame ones, with some missing. This sample has roughly 1,800,000 clones, with roughly 94% found just once. Naive CD8 cells lacked CD45RO, underwent positive selection for CCR7 and left out terminally differentiated effector memory CD45RA+ cells.

Sequenced: naive CD8+ T cells sorted from blood. The chain couples TRBV12-5 to TRBJ2-1, with 11 positions matching TRBD2. This TCR was sampled from a man aged 18 to 30 in good health. The CDR3 nucleotides read TGTGCTAGTGGTTTGGTAAGCATAGCGGGAGGGCCGGAGTTCTTC. It encodes CASGLVSIAGGPEFF. The whole variable domain, filled in from reference TRBV12-5 and TRBJ2-1, reads DARVTQTPRHKVTEMGQEVTMRCQPILGHNTVFWYRQTMMQGLELLAYFRNRAPLDDSGMPKDRFSAEMPDATLATLKIQPSEPRDSAVYFCASGLVSIAGGPEFFGPGTRLTVL.